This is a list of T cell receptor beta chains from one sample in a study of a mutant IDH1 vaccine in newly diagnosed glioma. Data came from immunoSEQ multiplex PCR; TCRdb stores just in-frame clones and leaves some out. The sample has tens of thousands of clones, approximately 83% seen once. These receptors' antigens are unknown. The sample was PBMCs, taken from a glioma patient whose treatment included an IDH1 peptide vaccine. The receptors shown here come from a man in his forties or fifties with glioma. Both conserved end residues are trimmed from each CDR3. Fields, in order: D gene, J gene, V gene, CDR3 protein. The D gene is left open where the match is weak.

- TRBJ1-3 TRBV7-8 ASSSTSQAGNTIY
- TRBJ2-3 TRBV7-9 ASSRSTDTQY
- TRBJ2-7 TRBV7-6 ASSFNRVYEQY
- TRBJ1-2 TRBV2 ASSRQSGYT
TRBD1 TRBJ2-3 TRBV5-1 ASRRDRGTDTQY
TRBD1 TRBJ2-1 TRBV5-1 ASSGTGTEQF
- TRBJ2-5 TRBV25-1 ASSEVGQETQY
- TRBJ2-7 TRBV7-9 ASSLRVSYEQY
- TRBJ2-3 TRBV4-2 ASSQDFGGNTDTQY
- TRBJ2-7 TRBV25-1 ASSDPPTYEQY
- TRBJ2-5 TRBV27 ASSLSRGGTQY
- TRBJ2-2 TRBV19 ASSNGVNTGELF
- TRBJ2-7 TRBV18 ASSPGGTGRNEQY
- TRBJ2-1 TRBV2 ASIPKRGAEQF
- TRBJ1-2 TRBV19 ASRQGTFYGYT
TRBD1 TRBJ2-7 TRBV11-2 ASSLGSGGGYEQY
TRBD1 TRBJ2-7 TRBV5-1 ASSQGGDSVEQY
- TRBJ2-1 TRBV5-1 ASSLVVGGDNEQF
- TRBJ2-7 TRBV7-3 ASSLLASSREQY
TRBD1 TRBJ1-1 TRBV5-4 ASSLGVQTGAVEAF
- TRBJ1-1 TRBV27 ASSFRLGKDTEAF
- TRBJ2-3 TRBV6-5 ASRWGRVADTQY
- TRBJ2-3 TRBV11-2 ASLMGLLTDTQY
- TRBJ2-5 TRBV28 ASSLGAAYQETQY
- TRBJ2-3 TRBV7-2 ASSLGLTREDTQY
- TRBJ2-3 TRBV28 ASSYQSARTDTQY
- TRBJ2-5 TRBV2 ASSEAMRGQETQY
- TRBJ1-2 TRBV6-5 ASSSGQLRYGYT
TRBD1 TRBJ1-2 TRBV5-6 ASSLAGTDGYT
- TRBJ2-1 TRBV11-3 ASSLEGTINEQF
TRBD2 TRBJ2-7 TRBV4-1 ASSPQTSGTYEQY
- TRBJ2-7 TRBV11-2 ASSLGGQPISSYEQY
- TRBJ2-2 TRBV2 ASSKEKGTGELF
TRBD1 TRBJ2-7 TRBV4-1 ASSQEVPTGYEQY
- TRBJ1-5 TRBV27 ASSLRPMDGGNQPQH
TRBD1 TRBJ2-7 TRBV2 ASNGQGSYEQY
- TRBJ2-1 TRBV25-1 ASRGKGGWF
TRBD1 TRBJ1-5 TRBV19 ASRTGVAQPQH
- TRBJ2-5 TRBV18 ASSRTPGVQETQY
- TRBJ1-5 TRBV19 ASSDLGSNQPQH